This TCR beta chain emerged from a study of cytomegalovirus exposure and HLA in healthy donors. About this clone itself: What it binds is unknown.

The study ran its PCR with 60 Vbeta and 13 Jbeta primers. In the source study's methods: In a later analysis, the count reached about 80 million unique TCR beta chains, with approximately 10 million shared. Clones were sequenced by immunoSEQ multiplex PCR, and TCRdb holds only the in-frame ones, with some missing. V, J and clone size reflect that table, while D and trimming were determined from the DNA. This sample yields around 190,000 clones, of which around 77% are seen a single time; less than 3% belongs to the top ten. General observations from the study: Highly shared sequence variants in one cluster were likely a sequencing artifact. Analyzed later, most CMV-associated TCR beta chains appeared HLA-restricted.

From germline, CDR1 is SGHAT and CDR2 FQDESV (reference sequence). The CDR3 runs to 11 residues. The germline V and J ends were trimmed by 4 bases and 3 bases, with 2 bases remaining between them. The sequencing sample was made of PBMCs. The chain combines TRBV11-1 with TRBJ2-3; D call uncertain. This clonotype was sampled from a woman aged 25 to 39 in good health and CMV-seronegative. The CDR3 nucleotides read TGTGCCAGCAGCTCGACAGATACGCAGTATTTT. Translation: CASSSTDTQYF.